These T cell receptor beta chains were read from a single sample in a study of blood T cell repertoires in COVID-19. This table comes from immunoSEQ multiplex PCR, and its TCRdb copy is limited to in-frame clones, with some not included. The repertoire consists of about 190,000 clones, with more than 85% occurring once and the leading ten covering 1.1%. Sequencing was carried out using peripheral blood. These receptor sequences come from a man aged 30-40 years with acute or convalescent COVID-19. CDR3s include the opening cysteine and the closing phenylalanine or tryptophan. D genes are given only for firm matches. A clone size is listed for some rows: how often the clone was seen (once, few, many), or a class if it is expanded.

>TRBV2|TRBJ2-5|TRBD1|.
TGTGCCAGTGGGGGGACAGGGATACGGGAGACCCAGTACTTC
CASGGTGIRETQYF
>TRBV7-9|TRBJ2-1|TRBD2|few
TGTGCCAGCAGCGCTACCACAGCTAGCGGGGGGGGAACCTACAATGAGCAGTTCTTC
CASSATTASGGGTYNEQFF
>TRBV7-3|TRBJ2-3|.|.
TGTGCCAGCAGCTTCACCGGGACTTTCACAGATACGCAGTATTTT
CASSFTGTFTDTQYF
>TRBV4-1|TRBJ1-2|TRBD1|.
TGCGCCAGCAGCCAAGAAATCAGGACAGGGGGCTATGGCTACACCTTC
CASSQEIRTGGYGYTF
>TRBV28|TRBJ2-7|TRBD1|.
TGTGCCAGCAGTGACAGGGTTTTCGAGCAGTACTTC
CASSDRVFEQYF
>TRBV5-1|TRBJ2-3|TRBD2|.
TGCGCCAGCAGCTTGGCAGGGACTAGCGGGAGGGCCGCAGATACGCAGTATTTT
CASSLAGTSGRAADTQYF
>TRBV5-1|TRBJ1-4|TRBD1|few
TGCGCCAGCAACAGACAGGGGAATAATGAAAAACTGTTTTTT
CASNRQGNNEKLFF
>TRBV3-1/TRBV3-2|TRBJ1-6|TRBD1|.
TGTGCCAGCAGCCATCTCCGGGACAGGGTTAGGTCCCTCCACTTT
CASSHLRDRVRSLHF
>TRBV27|TRBJ2-7|.|.
TGTGCCAGCAGAAAACCGGCAGGGGCAGGTACCGAGCAGTACTTC
CASRKPAGAGTEQYF
>TRBV7-3|TRBJ2-5|TRBD2|.
TGTGCCAGCAGCTCAAGCGGGGGCTGGGAGACCCAGTACTTC
CASSSSGGWETQYF
>TRBV5-4|TRBJ2-1|TRBD1|once
TGTGCCAGCAGCCCCCGACAGGGCCGCTCCTACAATGAGCAGTTCTTC
CASSPRQGRSYNEQFF
>TRBV7-2|TRBJ1-1|TRBD1|.
TGTGCCAGCAGCTTACATAGTCAAAGACAGGGGGTTGGTGCTTTCTTT
CASSLHSQRQGVGAFF